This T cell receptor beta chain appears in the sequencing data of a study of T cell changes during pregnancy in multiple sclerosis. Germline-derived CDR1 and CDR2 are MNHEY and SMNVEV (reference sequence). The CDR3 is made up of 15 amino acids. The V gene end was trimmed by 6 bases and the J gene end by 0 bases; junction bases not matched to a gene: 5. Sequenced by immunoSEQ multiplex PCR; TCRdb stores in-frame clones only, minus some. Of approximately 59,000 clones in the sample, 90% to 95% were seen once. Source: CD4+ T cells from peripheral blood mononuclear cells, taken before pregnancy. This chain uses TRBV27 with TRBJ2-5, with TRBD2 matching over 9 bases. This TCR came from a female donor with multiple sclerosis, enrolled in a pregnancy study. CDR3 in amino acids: CASSRLAGNQETQYF. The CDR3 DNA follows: TGTGCCAGCAGCCGCCTAGCGGGGAACCAAGAGACCCAGTACTTC.